A selection of T cell receptor beta chains follows, all from one sample in a study of cytomegalovirus exposure and HLA in healthy donors. Some clones are missing from TCRdb's copy, which holds only in-frame ones; the method was immunoSEQ multiplex PCR. Seen here are about 220,000 clones, less than 85% observed once, and the top ten hold over 0.55%. Material for sequencing was PBMCs. Source of these receptors: a man aged 18 to 30 in good health and CMV-seronegative. Each CDR3 is given with its conserved first and last residue. Each record gives: V gene, clone size, CDR3 protein. Some rows mark clone size as missing; the rest say once, few, many or name a class of expanded clone.

>TRBV5-4|NA
CASSLGAGTDTQYF
>TRBV25-1|NA
CASSEFGTGIAGNTIYF
>TRBV7-3|few
CASSLYAAGNTGELFF
>TRBV6-1|NA
CASSESPRRENIQYF
>TRBV18|NA
CASSPRAGDYGYTF
>TRBV7-3|NA
CASSLGTRGSGDTQYF
>TRBV19|NA
CASSTTVANYGYTF
>TRBV9|NA
CASSSDTEAFF
>TRBV5-6|NA
CASSERLAGALYEQYF
>TRBV5-6|NA
CASSSRQGHQPQHF
>TRBV4-1|NA
CASSQDRGGELFF
>TRBV5-4|NA
CASSAGVAGTYEQYF
>TRBV18|once
CASNLRGGQETQYF
>TRBV23-1|few
CASSHQDRGAASGANVLTF
>TRBV19|NA
CASSRTTGSTDTQYF
>TRBV29-1|few
CSVRVTGELFF
>TRBV29-1|NA
CSVRPGETQYF
>TRBV11-2|NA
CASSLAGFSYEQYF
>TRBV9|NA
CASSPTWVAAYNEQFF
>TRBV18|NA
CASSPGTGGAIYTEAFF
>TRBV2|once
CASSDWDSYGYTF
>TRBV7-3|once
CASSLLGGGYNEQFF
>TRBV2|NA
CASTSVGTARLSLNEKLFF
>TRBV5-1|NA
CASFPPGQGNTGELFF
>TRBV2|few
CASSAGRNSGANVLTF
>TRBV28|NA
CASSNRGYEQYF
>TRBV6-6|few
CASSYGGSAEAFF
>TRBV5-6|NA
CASAARDYLGAGTF
>TRBV28|NA
CASRWSRVGEAFF
>TRBV19|NA
CASSATNRVGQPQHF
>TRBV29-1|few
CSVEEGTSEKLFF
>TRBV27|NA
CASSPGLALYEQYF
>TRBV30|once
CAWSVLGTGETQYF
>TRBV5-1|NA
CASSLGQGASYEQYF
>TRBV6-1|once
CASTTGGGYGYTF
>TRBV9|few
CASSDGNEQFF
>TRBV2|NA
CASIKNTEAFF
>TRBV5-6|NA
CASSLVGGSGANVLTF
>TRBV6-5|NA
CASSYPGTGELFF
>TRBV9|once
CASSVAYDRVYEQYF
>TRBV13|few
CASRPSSSQVDTQYF
>TRBV7-8|NA
CASSLVEWRDQQETQYF
>TRBV25-1|NA
CASSEQDSYEQYF
>TRBV5-8|NA
CASSAGQGFPYEQYF
>TRBV6-1|NA
CASSTGDRSTGELFF
>TRBV7-3|NA
CASSSSSGHSYEQYF
>TRBV7-8|NA
CASSLALGGYSSTDTQYF
>TRBV18|NA
CASSPRQVPNYGYTF
>TRBV2|NA
CASSEVSVLGNEQFF
>TRBV28|NA
CASSLQAGGRSYNEQFF